This is a list of T cell receptor beta chains from one sample in a study of CD8 T cells in ankylosing spondylitis. TCRdb re-called the 5' RACE reads with MiXCR, one entry per CDR3 protein. The data show some 130,000 distinct CDR3 sequences, roughly 6.6% seen once. The sequenced sample was blood, either unsorted or a sorted T cell fraction (not recorded which). All receptors derive from a female donor with ankylosing spondylitis or in good health (not recorded which). CDR3s include the opening cysteine and the closing phenylalanine or tryptophan. Fields, in order: J gene, V gene, clone size, D gene, CDR3 DNA, CDR3 protein. The D gene is left open where the match is weak. A clone size is listed for some rows: how often the clone was seen (once, few, many), or a class if it is expanded.

>TRBJ1-2|TRBV5-1|many|.
TGCGCCAGCAGCTTCGAAGGGGACTATGGCTACACCTTC
CASSFEGDYGYTF
>TRBJ1-2|TRBV4-3|many|.
TGCGCCAGCAGCCAGTCGGGTGTTTCTAATTATGGCTACACCTTC
CASSQSGVSNYGYTF
>TRBJ2-5|TRBV7-2|few|.
TGTGCCAGCAGCTTGGGGATCCAAGAGACCCAGTACTTC
CASSLGIQETQYF
>TRBJ1-2|TRBV13|many|.
TGTGCCAGCAGCCGGGTACCCGATGGCTACACCTTC
CASSRVPDGYTF
>TRBJ2-7|TRBV5-6|many|.
TGTGCCAGCAGTCGAAGACACGGGACCTCGAGTCTCTACGAGCAGTACTTC
CASSRRHGTSSLYEQYF
>TRBJ2-2|TRBV7-2|many|.
TGTGCCAGCAGCACCGGTCCGGACACCGGGGAGCTGTTTTTT
CASSTGPDTGELFF
>TRBJ1-6|TRBV7-2|few|TRBD1
TGTGCCAGCAGCCTGGACAGGGGCTCCTATAATTCACCCCTCCACTTT
CASSLDRGSYNSPLHF
>TRBJ1-1|TRBV27|many|.
TGTGCCAGCAGTTTTCGGGGGGCGTCCACTGAAGCTTTCTTT
CASSFRGASTEAFF
>TRBJ2-5|TRBV5-5|few|.
TGTGCCAGCAGCCCCGTGCCCCCACAAAAAGAGACCCAGTACTTC
CASSPVPPQKETQYF
>TRBJ2-2|TRBV7-7|few|TRBD2
TGTGCTAGCAGCCCTTCGGGGGGTACAGGCGGGGAGCTGTTTTTT
CASSPSGGTGGELFF
>TRBJ2-2|TRBV5-5|.|.
TGTGCCAGCAGCTTGGATGTAGTGGCTTCCGCCGGGGAGCTGTTTTTT
CASSLDVVASAGELFF
>TRBJ2-5|TRBV30|.|.
TGTGCCTGGAGACCCCACCAAGAGACCCAGTACTTC
CAWRPHQETQYF
>TRBJ1-2|TRBV7-8|many|.
TGTGCCAGCAGCCCCGAAAGGAATAACTATGGCTACACCTTC
CASSPERNNYGYTF
>TRBJ1-2|TRBV7-9|many|.
TGTGCCAGCAGCCTCGAGCTGGTGAGGGGCTACACCTTC
CASSLELVRGYTF
>TRBJ1-1|TRBV7-9|.|.
TGTGCCAGCAGCTTCGGGGTAGCGAACACTGAAGCTTTCTTT
CASSFGVANTEAFF
>TRBJ2-7|TRBV19|.|.
TGTGTCAGTAGAACCAACACAGGCGAGCAGTACTTC
CVSRTNTGEQYF
>TRBJ1-1|TRBV5-6|few|.
TGTGCCAGCAGCTTTCGCCTGGGGTCTGGCACTGAAGCTTTCTTT
CASSFRLGSGTEAFF
>TRBJ1-1|TRBV20-1|many|TRBD1
TGCAGTGCTAGAGGCCGGGACAGGGGACCTGAAGCTTTCTTT
CSARGRDRGPEAFF
>TRBJ1-2|TRBV6-5|many|.
TGTGCCAGCAGTTACTCCGCACGTAGCTATGGCTACACCTTC
CASSYSARSYGYTF
>TRBJ1-4|TRBV7-2|many|.
TGTGCCAGCACCTATTCGACAGCTGCAACTAATGAAAAACTGTTTTTT
CASTYSTAATNEKLFF
>TRBJ1-2|TRBV5-1|many|.
TGCGCCAGCAGCAACCTCGGGGCCTATGGCTACACCTTC
CASSNLGAYGYTF
>TRBJ2-7|TRBV9|many|.
TGTGCCAGCAGCGTTTCGCCGGGGCCCTCCTACGAGCAGTACTTC
CASSVSPGPSYEQYF
>TRBJ2-7|TRBV28|many|.
TGTGCCAGCAACCACGGGCCAAGGGGGGCCTACGAGCAGTACTTC
CASNHGPRGAYEQYF
>TRBJ2-7|TRBV11-1|many|TRBD2
TGTGCCAGCAGCGTGGGACTAGCGGGGGACGAGCAGTACTTC
CASSVGLAGDEQYF
>TRBJ2-1|TRBV3-1|many|TRBD2
TGTGCCAGCAGCCAAGATTTTGTGCGGGGGTACAATGAGCAGTTCTTC
CASSQDFVRGYNEQFF
>TRBJ2-7|TRBV20-1|many|.
TGCAGTGCTATAGGCCCATCGGACCCCTACGAGCAGTACTTC
CSAIGPSDPYEQYF
>TRBJ2-1|TRBV12-3/TRBV12-4|many|TRBD2
TGTGCCAGCAGGCGTAGCGGGGGAGGGAATGAGCAGTTCTTC
CASRRSGGGNEQFF
>TRBJ1-5|TRBV12-3/TRBV12-4|.|.
TGTGCCAGCCAGGCGCGGAATCAGCCCCAGCATTTT
CASQARNQPQHF
>TRBJ2-5|TRBV6-2/TRBV6-3|many|.
TGTGCCAGCAGTTCAGACAACCAAGAGACCCAGTACTTC
CASSSDNQETQYF
>TRBJ2-3|TRBV12-3/TRBV12-4|many|.
TGTGCCAGCAGTCCAGGGGTCCCCGGGGCAGATACGCAGTATTTT
CASSPGVPGADTQYF
>TRBJ1-1|TRBV6-1|many|TRBD1
TGTGCCAGCACCCCAGACAGGGGCGGAGGGATGGTCTTT
CASTPDRGGGMVF
>TRBJ1-1|TRBV12-3/TRBV12-4|many|.
TGTGCCAGCAGTTTTGGAGGGAAGGGTGAAGCTTTCTTT
CASSFGGKGEAFF
>TRBJ2-2|TRBV18|.|.
TGTGCCGGCGGACGGGGAAGGGACACCGGGGAGCTGTTTTTT
CAGGRGRDTGELFF
>TRBJ2-1|TRBV7-6|many|.
TGTGCCAGCAGCTTAGCCCAGACCCACAATGAGCAGTTCTTC
CASSLAQTHNEQFF
>TRBJ1-2|TRBV12-3/TRBV12-4|.|TRBD1
TGTGCCAGCAGGACAGGGGGCATCTATGGCTACACCTTC
CASRTGGIYGYTF
>TRBJ1-2|TRBV25-1|many|.
TGTGCCAGCAGTGAGGCCGGCTTCTATGGCTACACCTTC
CASSEAGFYGYTF
>TRBJ1-6|TRBV7-2|many|.
TGTGCCAGCAGCCGCGTGCCTAATTCACCCCTCCACTTT
CASSRVPNSPLHF
>TRBJ1-2|TRBV5-1|few|TRBD1
TGCGCCAGCAGCTCAGGGGGGACAGGGCGTCACAGTCGGTATGGCTACACCTTC
CASSSGGTGRHSRYGYTF
>TRBJ1-5|TRBV12-3/TRBV12-4|many|.
TGTGCCAGCAGATCCGATGGGGATCAGCCCCAGCATTTT
CASRSDGDQPQHF
>TRBJ1-2|TRBV7-9|many|.
TGTGCCAGCAGCTTACGGTTTTTGCCTGGCTACACCTTC
CASSLRFLPGYTF
>TRBJ2-3|TRBV11-2|many|.
TGTGCCAGCAGCTTTGGTTTTGGTAATACGCAGTATTTT
CASSFGFGNTQYF
>TRBJ2-3|TRBV12-3/TRBV12-4|many|.
TGTGCCAGCAGGGCCCGAACCACAGATACGCAGTATTTT
CASRARTTDTQYF
>TRBJ1-5|TRBV7-8|many|.
TGTGCCAGCAGCTCATTGAGGGGGGGAGCCCTTAGCAATCAGCCCCAGCATTTT
CASSSLRGGALSNQPQHF
>TRBJ1-1|TRBV6-2/TRBV6-3|many|.
TGTGCCAGCAGTGGGTCCCGGGACGGGGGGAACACTGAAGCTTTCTTT
CASSGSRDGGNTEAFF
>TRBJ2-2|TRBV6-6|many|.
TGTGCCAGCACCCGAAACACCGGGGAGCTGTTTTTT
CASTRNTGELFF
>TRBJ2-1|TRBV5-1|many|.
TGCGCCAGCAGCTCGTCGCCGTGGGGGAGCCGAACCAACAATGAGCAGTTCTTC
CASSSSPWGSRTNNEQFF
>TRBJ2-3|TRBV3-1|many|.
TGTGCCAGCAGCCAACCTGGGGGGAAGGCTACGCAGTATTTT
CASSQPGGKATQYF
>TRBJ1-1|TRBV12-3/TRBV12-4|many|.
TGTGCCAGCAGTTTCTCTTCTTGGAGGACTGAAGCTTTCTTT
CASSFSSWRTEAFF
>TRBJ2-3|TRBV7-2|many|TRBD2
TGTGCCAGCAGCTTAGCGCCTAGCGGGTTGTACACAGATACGCAGTATTTT
CASSLAPSGLYTDTQYF
>TRBJ1-1|TRBV7-3|.|TRBD1
TGTGCCAGCAGCCCAAGGACAGGAAGTGAAGCTTTCTTT
CASSPRTGSEAFF
>TRBJ2-2|TRBV5-1|many|.
TGCGCCAGCAGCTTGGAGGATCTAGGGACCGGGGAGCTGTTTTTT
CASSLEDLGTGELFF
>TRBJ1-1|TRBV12-3/TRBV12-4|few|.
TGTGCCAGCAGGTCGACAGACAGGTCGGGCACTGAAGCTTTTTTT
CASRSTDRSGTEAFF
>TRBJ2-5|TRBV5-1|many|TRBD1
TGCGCCAGCAGCAAGACAGGGGGCCAAGAGACCCAGTACTTC
CASSKTGGQETQYF
>TRBJ1-5|TRBV4-3|many|.
TGCGCCAGCAGCCAAGATCTTGGGGTTAACAATCAGCCCCAGCATTTT
CASSQDLGVNNQPQHF
>TRBJ1-1|TRBV5-6|few|.
TGTGCCAGCAGCTTGGGGTGGGGAATGAACACTGAAGCTTTCTTT
CASSLGWGMNTEAFF